Listed here are 16 T cell receptor beta chains from one sample, sequenced in a study of blood T cell repertoires in COVID-19. The table came from immunoSEQ multiplex PCR; TCRdb's copy has only in-frame clones and leaves some out. The sample lists about 260,000 clones; around 87% were seen once. The sequencing sample was made of peripheral blood. The receptors originated from a woman in her sixties with COVID-19, enrolled during active disease.

The J gene is TRBJ1-2, the V gene TRBV7-3; 8 nucleotides align to TRBD1. V lost 5 bases, J lost 2 bases, and 7 bases stayed unmatched. CDR3 length equals 15 residues. CDR1 and CDR2 from the germline V gene are SGHTA and FQGTGA. CDR3 DNA: TGTGCCAGCAGCCCCACCGCAGGGGGCAACTATGGCTACACCTTC. It specifies CASSPTAGGNYGYTF.

V and J are TRBV27 and TRBJ2-1, with 12 bases fitting TRBD2. The CDR3 has 15 residues. In germline, CDR1 is MNHEY, CDR2 SMNVEV (reference sequence). After removal of 6 bases from V and 6 bases from J, the junction contained 6 bases not matched to a gene. CDR3 sequence: CASRRLAGAGNEQFF. As DNA, the CDR3 is TGTGCCAGCAGGAGACTAGCGGGAGCAGGCAATGAGCAGTTCTTC.

This chain joins TRBV7-9 and TRBJ2-3, with 8 bases that match TRBD2. The germline gives CDR1 SEHNR, CDR2 FQNEAQ (reference sequence). The CDR3 has 18 amino acids. V was clipped by 4 bases and J by 3 bases; unmatched bases: 15. DNA of the CDR3: TGTGCCAGCAGCTCCCCCCCGGTTAGCGGGACCGGGACAGATACGCAGTATTTT. Amino acids: CASSSPPVSGTGTDTQYF.

The J gene is TRBJ1-4, the V gene TRBV6-5; D not certain. CDR3 length: 14 amino acids. The V and J ends lost 6 bases and 4 bases respectively, with 12 bases between them. The V gene's germline CDR1 is MNHEY and CDR2 SVGAGI. The CDR3 loop reads CASSRGLLNEKLFF. In DNA, the CDR3 is TGTGCCAGCAGCCGAGGACTGCTTAATGAAAAACTGTTTTTT.

The gene calls are TRBV7-8 and TRBJ1-5, with D unresolved. Between the trimmed V and J ends, which lost 1 base and 2 bases, there was a span of 18 bases. Germline V gene data show CDR1 as SGHVS and CDR2 as FQNEAQ. The CDR3 is 18 residues long. In nucleotides, the CDR3 is TGTGCCAGCAGCTTAGATTTTTACACCCCCCAACGCAATCAGCCCCAGCATTTT. The encoded protein is CASSLDFYTPQRNQPQHF.

This clone was counted a single time. This rearrangement joins TRBV13 to TRBJ1-2; TRBD1 aligns across 10 bases. The CDR3 sequence is 15 residues long. The V gene's germline CDR1 is PRHDT and CDR2 FYEKMQ (reference sequence). J was trimmed by 3 bases and V by 5 bases; bases with no gene match: 6. CDR3 coding DNA: TGTGCCAGCAGCCCAGCCGGGACAGGGGACTATGGCTACACCTTC. Amino acid sequence: CASSPAGTGDYGYTF. The whole variable domain, remainder taken from reference TRBV13 and TRBJ1-2, is AAGVIQSPRHLIKEKRETATLKCYPIPRHDTVYWYQQGPGQDPQFLISFYEKMQSDKGSIPDRFSAQQFSDYHSELNMSSLELGDSALYFCASSPAGTGDYGYTFGSGTRLTVV.

This clone was counted many times. This chain uses TRBV20-1 with TRBJ1-4; D not resolved. V was cut by 3 bases and J by 3 bases, with 8 bases left in between. This CDR3 is 13 amino acids long. Germline V CDR1 and CDR2: DFQATT, SNEGSKA (reference sequence). CDR3 in amino acids: CSASGGPNEKLFF. The CDR3 bases are TGCAGTGCTAGTGGTGGCCCTAATGAAAAACTGTTTTTT.

J is TRBJ2-2 and V is TRBV4-2, with TRBD2 identical over 15 bases. The CDR3 is made up of 18 amino acids. V dropped 1 base and J dropped 5; count of bases not matched to a gene: 5. Germline V CDR1 and CDR2: LGHNA, YNFKEQ. The CDR3 loop is CASSQAGLAGGGTGELFF. The CDR3 region has the DNA TGTGCCAGCAGCCAAGCGGGACTAGCGGGAGGAGGGACCGGGGAGCTGTTTTTT.

The V call is TRBV4-2, the J call TRBJ1-6; D call uncertain. The V gene lost 4 bases and the J gene lost 6 bases, with 16 bases spanning the gap. Germline loops: CDR1 LGHNA, CDR2 YNFKEQ. The CDR3 runs to 16 residues. CDR3 sequence (DNA): TGTGCCAGCAGCCGCGTCGAGGCATTGCCTAATTCACCCCTCCACTTT. Translated, it gives CASSRVEALPNSPLHF.

The V gene is TRBV12-3 or TRBV12-4, the J gene TRBJ1-2, with 7 bases matching TRBD1. V dropped 5 bases and J dropped 8; count of bases not matched to a gene: 8. There are 13 residues in the CDR3. The CDR3 here is CASSVTGVGGYTF. The CDR3 nucleotides are TGTGCCAGCAGTGTAACAGGGGTCGGGGGCTACACCTTC.

This clone was seen once. The chain employs TRBV2 and TRBJ2-5, with a possible D match to TRBD2 (5 bases). Per the germline V gene, CDR1 is SNHLY and CDR2 is FYNNEI. V was trimmed by 5 bases and J by 1 base, leaving 11 bases between them. The CDR3 has 14 residues. CDR3 residues: CASSWTFIQETQYF. The DNA for the CDR3 is TGTGCCAGCAGTTGGACTTTTATCCAAGAGACCCAGTACTTC.

The chain combines TRBV4-3 with TRBJ2-7; D may be TRBD1 (8 bases). Trimming stripped 4 bases from V and 4 bases from J, with 11 bases between. The CDR3 consists of 13 residues. The V gene's germline CDR1 is LGHNA and CDR2 YSLEER. Here the CDR3 DNA reads TGCGCCAGCAGCCCACAGGGGGGGTACGAGCAGTACTTC. Translating gives CASSPQGGYEQYF.

The chain has TRBV20-1 and TRBJ2-3; D remains ambiguous. Per the germline V gene, CDR1 is DFQATT and CDR2 is SNEGSKA (reference sequence). The CDR3 runs to 11 residues. The V end was cut by 1 base, the J end by 5 bases, with 4 bases between. In DNA form, the CDR3 reads TGCAGTGCTAGAGCCGTAGATACGCAGTATTTT. Its protein product is CSARAVDTQYF.

This rearrangement joins TRBV5-1 to TRBJ1-4; no definite D call. Trimming removed 0 bases from V and 7 bases from J, with 13 bases in between. The CDR3 has 15 residues. Germline CDR1 reads SGHRS; CDR2 reads YFSETQ. CDR3 sequence reads: CASSLEGLGSEKLFF. Here the CDR3 DNA reads TGCGCCAGCAGCTTGGAGGGCTTGGGGAGTGAAAAACTGTTTTTT.

The rearrangement links TRBV28 to TRBJ2-7; 16 bases map to TRBD2. The junction had 7 bases not matched to a gene; V was cut back by 5 bases and J by 3 bases. The CDR3 runs to 17 residues. Germline V gene lookup returns CDR1 MDHEN and CDR2 SYDVKM. CDR3 sequence: CASSTGLAGGPLYEQYF. The CDR3 DNA sequence: TGTGCCAGCAGTACGGGACTAGCGGGAGGGCCCCTCTACGAGCAGTACTTC.

This rearrangement joins TRBV9 to TRBJ1-2, with D possibly being TRBD1 (6 bases). The length of the CDR3 is 13 residues. Per germline, CDR1 SGDLS and CDR2 YYNGEE. With 3 bases removed from V and 3 bases from J, the gap between germline ends came to 9 bases. The CDR3 region is CASSADSYYGYTF. CDR3 DNA sequence: TGTGCCAGCAGCGCGGACAGTTACTATGGCTACACCTTC.